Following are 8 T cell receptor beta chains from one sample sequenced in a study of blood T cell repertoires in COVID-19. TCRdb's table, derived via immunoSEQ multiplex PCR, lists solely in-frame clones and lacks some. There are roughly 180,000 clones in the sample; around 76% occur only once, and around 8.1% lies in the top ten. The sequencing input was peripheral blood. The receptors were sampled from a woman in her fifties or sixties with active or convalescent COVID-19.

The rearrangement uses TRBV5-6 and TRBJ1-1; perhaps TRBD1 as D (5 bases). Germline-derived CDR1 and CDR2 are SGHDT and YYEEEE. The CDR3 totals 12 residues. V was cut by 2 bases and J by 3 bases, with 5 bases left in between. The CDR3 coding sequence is TGTGCCAGCAGCTTCAGGGACACTGAAGCTTTCTTT. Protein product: CASSFRDTEAFF.

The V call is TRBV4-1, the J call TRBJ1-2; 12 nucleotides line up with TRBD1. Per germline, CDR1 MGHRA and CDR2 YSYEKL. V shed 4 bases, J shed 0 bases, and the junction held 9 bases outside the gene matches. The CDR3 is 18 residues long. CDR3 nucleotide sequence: TGCGCCAGCAGCCCTTGGGGGGACAGGGGGCAATCTAACTATGGCTACACCTTC. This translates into CASSPWGDRGQSNYGYTF.

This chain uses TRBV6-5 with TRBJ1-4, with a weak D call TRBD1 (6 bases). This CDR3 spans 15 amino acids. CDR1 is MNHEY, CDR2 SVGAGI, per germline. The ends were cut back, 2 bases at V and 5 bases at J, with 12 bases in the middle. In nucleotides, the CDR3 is TGTGCCAGCAGTTACGGCAGGGGATCCAATGAAAAACTGTTTTTT. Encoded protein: CASSYGRGSNEKLFF.

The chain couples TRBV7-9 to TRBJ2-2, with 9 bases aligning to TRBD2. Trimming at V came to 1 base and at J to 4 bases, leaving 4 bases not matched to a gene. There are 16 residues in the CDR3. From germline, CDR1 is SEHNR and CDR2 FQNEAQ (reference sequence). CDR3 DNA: TGTGCCAGCAGCTTAGTTAGCGGGAGAGGCACCGGGGAGCTGTTTTTT. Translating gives CASSLVSGRGTGELFF.

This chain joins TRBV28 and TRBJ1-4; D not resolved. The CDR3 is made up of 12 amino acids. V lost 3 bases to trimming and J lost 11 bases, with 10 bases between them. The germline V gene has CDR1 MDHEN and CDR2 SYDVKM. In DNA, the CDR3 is TGTGCCAGCAGTTTTCAGCGTGTGAAACTGTTTTTT. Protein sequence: CASSFQRVKLFF.

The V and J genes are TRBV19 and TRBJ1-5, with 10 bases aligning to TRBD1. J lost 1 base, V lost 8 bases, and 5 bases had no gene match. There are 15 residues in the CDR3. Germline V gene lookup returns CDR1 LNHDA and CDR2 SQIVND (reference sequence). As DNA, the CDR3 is TGTGCCAGTCGATGGGACAGGGGAAGCAATCAGCCCCAGCATTTT. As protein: CASRWDRGSNQPQHF.

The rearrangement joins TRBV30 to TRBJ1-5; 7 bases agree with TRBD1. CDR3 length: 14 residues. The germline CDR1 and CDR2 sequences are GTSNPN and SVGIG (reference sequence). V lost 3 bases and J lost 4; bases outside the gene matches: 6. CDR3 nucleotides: TGTGCCTGGAGCAGGACAGGCTTTAATCAGCCCCAGCATTTT. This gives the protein CAWSRTGFNQPQHF.

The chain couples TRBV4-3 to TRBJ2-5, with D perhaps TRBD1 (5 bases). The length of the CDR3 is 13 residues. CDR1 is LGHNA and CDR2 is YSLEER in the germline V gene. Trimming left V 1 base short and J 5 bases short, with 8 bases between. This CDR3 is CASSQARAETQYF. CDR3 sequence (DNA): TGCGCCAGCAGCCAAGCCAGGGCCGAGACCCAGTACTTC.